This T cell receptor beta chain comes out of a study of cytomegalovirus exposure and HLA in healthy donors. The CDR3 loop spans 14 amino acids. Trimming cost V 5 bases and J 5 bases, with 12 bases left between them. Germline assignment: CDR1 LNHDA and CDR2 SQIVND (reference sequence). The PCR was carried out with 60 Vbeta primers and 13 Jbeta primers. Libraries were prepared by immunoSEQ multiplex PCR; TCRdb keeps only in-frame clonotypes and omits some of them. In all, the sample yields some 130,000 clones. The chain couples TRBV19 to TRBJ2-2; D might be TRBD1 (5 bases). The clonotype comes from a woman aged 40 to 50 in good health and CMV-seropositive. Sequenced input: PBMCs. This chain's CDR3 is CASSRQGGTGELFF. For the CDR3, the DNA is TGTGCCAGTAGTCGGCAGGGTGGTACCGGGGAGCTGTTTTTT.